These 26 T cell receptor beta chains were sequenced from one sample in a study of metastatic and nonmetastatic thyroid tumors. No treatment of any kind had been given to any patient before thyroid surgery. TCRdb re-called clones from the PCR reads using MiXCR. This sample has 12,000 or so clones, with under 25% found just once. Sequenced input: blood. The receptor set was obtained from a male donor with papillary thyroid cancer or a benign thyroid nodule (not recorded which). Some clones in this sample may be carry-over from other donors' samples.

A few counts support this clone. V gene TRBV12-3 or TRBV12-4 combines with J gene TRBJ2-7; D might be TRBD2 (6 bases). The CDR3 runs 14 residues. Deletions cut 0 bases from V and 7 bases from J, with 13 bases between. The CDR3 sequence: CASSLADGSVEQYF. CDR3 DNA: TGTGCCAGCAGTTTAGCCGACGGGAGTGTTGAGCAGTACTTC.

The chain links TRBV15 to TRBJ2-1; 10 bases align to TRBD2. CDR3 length: 15 residues. With 4 bases clipped from V and 3 bases from J, the junction kept 3 bases outside the gene matches. Germline V gene data show CDR1 as LNHNV and CDR2 as YYDKDF (reference sequence). CDR3 coding DNA: TGTGCCACCAGCATCCGGACTAGCGGCTACAATGAGCAGTTCTTC. Its protein product is CATSIRTSGYNEQFF.

The rearrangement links TRBV2 to TRBJ2-3; 9 bases map to TRBD2. This CDR3 is 16 amino acids long. After removal of 2 bases from V and 5 bases from J, the junction contained 8 bases not matched to a gene. CDR1 and CDR2 from the germline V gene are SNHLY and FYNNEI. The CDR3 DNA is TGTGCCAGCAGTGAATTAGCGGGAGTTGAGGGAGATACGCAGTATTTT. This translates into CASSELAGVEGDTQYF.

This rearrangement joins TRBV7-2 to TRBJ1-2, with 8 positions matching TRBD1. After removal of 2 bases from V and 4 bases from J, the junction contained 0 bases not matched to a gene. There are 13 residues in the CDR3. The germline CDR1 and CDR2 sequences are SGHTA and FQGNSA. CDR3 DNA: TGTGCCAGCAGCTTACAGGGGGCCTATGGCTACACCTTC. Protein sequence: CASSLQGAYGYTF.

The chain carries TRBV7-2 and TRBJ2-7; 11 bases are a match to TRBD2. The V segment lost 6 bases and the J segment 1 base; nucleotides outside the gene matches: 2. The CDR3 is 14 amino acids. CDR1 SGHTA and CDR2 FQGNSA come from the germline V gene. The CDR3 DNA reads as TGTGCCAGCAGACCTAGCGGGGGGTCCTACGAGCAGTACTTC. It is translated as CASRPSGGSYEQYF.

This clone was counted many times. The chain is built from TRBV7-3 and TRBJ2-1, with 9 bases aligning to TRBD2. Germline-derived CDR1 and CDR2 are SGHTA and FQGTGA. After removal of 3 bases from V and 10 bases from J, the junction contained 7 bases not matched to a gene. The CDR3 has 14 amino acids. The CDR3 DNA reads as TGTGCCAGCAGCTTGGCGGGAGGGACCAGGGAGCAGTTCTTC. It yields the protein CASSLAGGTREQFF. The full variable domain, completed using reference TRBV7-3 and TRBJ2-1, is GAGVSQTPSNKVTEKGKYVELRCDPISGHTALYWYRQSLGQGPEFLIYFQGTGAADDSGLPNDRFFAVRPEGSVSTLKIQRTERGDSAVYLCASSLAGGTREQFFGPGTRLTVL.

This clone was counted a few times. This chain uses TRBV6-1 with TRBJ1-6; 7 bases agree with TRBD1. Germline loops: CDR1 MNHNS, CDR2 SASEGT. The CDR3 is made up of 15 amino acids. The V gene end was trimmed by 6 bases and the J gene end by 7 bases; junction bases not matched to a gene: 9. The CDR3 nucleotides read TGTGCCAGCAGATTAGAGACAGGGAGGAATTCACCCCTCCACTTT. Translating gives CASRLETGRNSPLHF.

This clone appeared many times. The chain uses TRBV7-2 and TRBJ2-6; 7 bases map to TRBD1. There are 17 residues in the CDR3. V dropped 3 bases and J dropped 4; count of bases not matched to a gene: 9. Per germline, CDR1 SGHTA and CDR2 FQGNSA. The CDR3 nucleotides are TGTGCCAGCAGCTTTCCCGACAGGGCTCAGGGGGCCAACGTCCTGACTTTC. Translation gives CASSFPDRAQGANVLTF.

On this clone itself: Because the CDR3's place on the DNA is in doubt, the DNA is left out and the CDR3 is given as listed by TCRdb. The genes are TRBV25-1 and TRBJ1-5; the tabulated D call, TRBD1, remains unverified against the DNA. CDR1 and CDR2 from the germline V gene are MGHDK and SYGVNS. The CDR3 is 20 amino acids in total, end residues counted. The CDR3 sequence is CASYRHLYGYTFGSNQPQHF.

This clone was found a few times. A much more abundant neighbour one base away suggests this may be a read error. The sample contains more than one DNA sequence encoding this CDR3. This chain connects TRBV6-2 or TRBV6-3 to TRBJ2-7, with D uncertain. Germline assignment: CDR1 MNHEY and CDR2 SVGEGT. The ends were cut back, 1 base at V and 5 bases at J, with 12 bases in the middle. This CDR3 comprises 14 residues. CDR3 amino acids: CASSYFGWKDEQYF. The CDR3 bases are TGTGCCAGCAGTTACTTCGGGTGGAAGGACGAGCAGTACTTC.

This chain joins TRBV6-4 and TRBJ2-2; D uncertain. The CDR3 consists of 14 residues. The germline gives CDR1 MRHNA, CDR2 SNTAGT. V lost 2 bases, J lost 5 bases, and 9 bases lay in between. The CDR3 spells CASSDTDRTGELFF. The CDR3 DNA is TGTGCCAGCAGTGACACCGATAGAACCGGGGAGCTGTTTTTT.

The chain has TRBV30 and TRBJ2-5; 15 bases are shared with TRBD2. The trim removed 4 bases at V and 4 bases at J, leaving 10 bases unmatched. Looked up from germline, CDR1 is GTSNPN and CDR2 is SVGIG (reference sequence). The CDR3 consists of 17 residues. Here the CDR3 DNA reads TGTGCCTGGAATCCGGGACTAGCGGGGGGCCCGCGAGAGACCCAGTACTTC. Encoded protein: CAWNPGLAGGPRETQYF.

This clone has a count of ten or more. This chain joins TRBV6-1 and TRBJ2-1; tentatively, D is TRBD2 (6 bases). Trimming removed 3 bases from V and 7 bases from J, with 13 bases in between. The CDR3 spans 14 residues. Germline CDR1 reads MNHNS; CDR2 reads SASEGT. Written as DNA, the CDR3 is TGTGCCAGCAGTGAGAGGGAGGTATATAATGAGCAGTTCTTC. This translates into CASSEREVYNEQFF.

V is TRBV20-1 and J is TRBJ1-5, with unresolved D. Germline V gene data show CDR1 as DFQATT and CDR2 as SNEGSKA (reference sequence). The CDR3 is 14 amino acids. V lost 5 bases and J lost 8, with 19 bases in between. The CDR3: CSAAPGHKLEPQHF. CDR3 nucleotide sequence: TGCAGTGCTGCTCCGGGTCACAAACTGGAGCCCCAGCATTTT.

This chain connects TRBV11-2 to TRBJ2-5, with TRBD2 identical over 11 bases. The CDR3 covers 17 residues. The ends lost 2 bases at V and 4 bases at J; junction bases unmatched: 9. The V gene's germline CDR1 is SGHAT and CDR2 FQNNGV. The CDR3 nucleotides are TGTGCCAGCAGCTTATTCTTAGCGGGAGGGAACGGAGAGACCCAGTACTTC. Protein sequence: CASSLFLAGGNGETQYF. The full variable domain, with the rest looked up from reference TRBV11-2 and TRBJ2-5, is EAGVAQSPRYKIIEKRQSVAFWCNPISGHATLYWYQQILGQGPKLLIQFQNNGVVDDSQLPKDRFSAERLKGVDSTLKIQPAKLEDSAVYLCASSLFLAGGNGETQYFGPGTRLLVL.

This clone showed up just a few times. The chain is built from TRBV19 and TRBJ2-1; D call uncertain. Trimming removed 6 bases at V and 13 bases at J, with 19 bases between. The CDR3 covers 13 residues. Germline CDR1 is LNHDA and CDR2 is SQIVND (reference sequence). CDR3 DNA sequence: TGTGCCAGTAGCCCGAGCTCCTACAATTATCAGTTCTTC. Its protein product is CASSPSSYNYQFF.

This clone was detected only a few times. The gene calls are TRBV28 and TRBJ2-7, with D possibly being TRBD1 (6 bases). This CDR3 comprises 16 residues. From germline, CDR1 is MDHEN and CDR2 SYDVKM. V lost 3 bases and J lost 3, with 18 bases in between. The CDR3 sequence: CASSLVLDRCVYEQYF. CDR3 DNA: TGTGCCAGCAGTTTGGTCCTCGACAGGTGTGTCTACGAGCAGTACTTC.

The J gene is TRBJ2-3, the V gene TRBV11-1, with TRBD2 matching 8 bases. The V segment lost 2 bases and the J segment 5 bases; nucleotides outside the gene matches: 6. Germline V gives CDR1 SGHAT, CDR2 FQDESV (reference sequence). The CDR3 is 15 amino acids. This chain's CDR3 is CASSLSGSPGDTQYF. The CDR3 nucleotides read TGTGCCAGCAGCTTAAGCGGGAGTCCGGGAGATACGCAGTATTTT.

V and J are TRBV6-2 or TRBV6-3 and TRBJ1-1; D remains unclear. The germline gives CDR1 MNHEY, CDR2 SVGEGT. This CDR3 contains 15 residues. Trimming shortened V by 4 bases and J by 0 bases, and 12 bases separated the two germline ends. The CDR3: CASSSILVMNTEAFF. The CDR3 DNA sequence: TGTGCCAGCAGTTCCATCCTTGTCATGAACACTGAAGCTTTCTTT.

Notes on this clone: Germline and junction disagree at one end, which may indicate a read error. V usage is TRBV6-2 or TRBV6-3 and J usage is TRBJ1-2; TRBD1 aligns across 10 bases. Germline values: CDR1 MNHEY, CDR2 SVGEGT. The CDR3 runs to 14 residues. DNA for the CDR3: TGTGCCAGCAGGACCGACAGGGGGCTGTACGGCTACGCCTTC. This gives the protein CASRTDRGLYGYAF.

The CDR3 protein is CASRLSGPLDYEQFF. The CDR3 DNA is TGTGCCAGCAGACTTAGCGGACCCCTTGATTATGAGCAGTTCTTC. The V and J genes are TRBV28 and TRBJ2-1; D is perhaps TRBD2 (6 bases). Trimming stripped 6 bases from V and 8 bases from J, with 20 bases between. This CDR3 contains 15 residues. Germline CDR1 reads MDHEN; CDR2 reads SYDVKM.

The rearrangement joins TRBV6-2 or TRBV6-3 to TRBJ1-1; unclear D gene. V was shortened by 7 bases and J by 0 bases, with 18 bases between the two germline ends. Germline values: CDR1 MNHEY, CDR2 SVGEGT. The CDR3 sequence is 16 residues long. In nucleotides, the CDR3 is TGTGCCAGCAAAGCCTTGGCCGTGTACATGAACACTGAAGCTTTCTTT. It codes for CASKALAVYMNTEAFF.

This clone turned up a few times. CDR3 in amino acids: CASSSYRSSYEQYF. CDR3 DNA sequence: TGTGCCAGCAGTTCCTACAGGAGCTCCTACGAGCAGTACTTC. The V and J genes are TRBV6-5 and TRBJ2-7; a possible D gene is TRBD1 (5 bases). V dropped 4 bases and J dropped 0 bases, with 10 bases sitting between them. Germline CDR1 is MNHEY and CDR2 is SVGAGI. The CDR3 is 14 amino acids.

V and J are TRBV15 and TRBJ2-1; 10 bases align to TRBD2. CDR3 length equals 15 residues. V was pared by 7 bases and J by 9 bases, with 12 bases of the junction left unmatched. Germline V lookup: CDR1 LNHNV, CDR2 YYDKDF (reference sequence). In DNA, the CDR3 is TGTGCCACCACTCAGCGGCCTAGCGGGGGCGGTGAGCAGTTCTTC. Translation gives CATTQRPSGGGEQFF. Complete variable domain (other parts from reference TRBV15 and TRBJ2-1): DAMVIQNPRYQVTQFGKPVTLSCSQTLNHNVMYWYQQKSSQAPKLLFHYYDKDFNNEADTPDNFQSRRPNTSFCFLDIRSPGLGDTAMYLCATTQRPSGGGEQFFGPGTRLTVL.

This clone was counted only a few times. This sequence joins TRBV6-1 and TRBJ1-5; TRBD1 agrees at 10 bases. Trimming at V came to 6 bases and at J to 6 bases, leaving 8 bases not matched to a gene. The CDR3 has 15 amino acids. The germline gives CDR1 MNHNS, CDR2 SASEGT. The CDR3 loop is CASRETGGAGQPQHF. In DNA, the CDR3 is TGTGCCAGCAGAGAGACAGGGGGCGCGGGTCAGCCCCAGCATTTT.

This clone is a singleton in its sample. The chain has TRBV5-1 and TRBJ2-7, with D possibly matching TRBD1 (6 bases). This CDR3 region has 15 residues. V was cut by 0 bases and J by 4 bases, with 14 bases left in between. Germline V gene sequence: CDR1 SGHRS, CDR2 YFSETQ. CDR3 DNA: TGCGCCAGCAGCTTGGGGGCTGGGGGCTGGTACGAGCAGTACTTC. Translating it yields CASSLGAGGWYEQYF. The full variable domain, in which reference TRBV5-1 and TRBJ2-7 provide the parts outside the CDR3, is KAGVTQTPRYLIKTRGQQVTLSCSPISGHRSVSWYQQTPGQGLQFLFEYFSETQRNKGNFPGRFSGRQFSNSRSEMNVSTLELGDSALYLCASSLGAGGWYEQYFGPGTRLTVT.